Shown below are 17 T cell receptor beta chains from a single sample sequenced in a study of cytomegalovirus exposure and HLA in healthy donors. The study ran its PCR with 60 Vbeta and 13 Jbeta primers. The method was immunoSEQ multiplex PCR; TCRdb's version includes in-frame clones alone and lacks a portion of them. Among roughly 180,000 clones, roughly 80% were seen once, and the ten largest hold approximately 13%. The sample taken for sequencing was PBMCs. The receptor set was obtained from a woman aged 50 to 60 in good health and CMV-seropositive.

The rearrangement links TRBV19 to TRBJ2-2; the match to TRBD2 covers 9 bases. Germline CDR1 reads LNHDA; CDR2 reads SQIVND (reference sequence). The CDR3 is made up of 14 amino acids. V was pared by 9 bases and J by 4 bases, with 6 bases of the junction left unmatched. As DNA, the CDR3 is TGTGCCAGCTGGGCGGGGGGGCCCACCGGGGAGCTGTTTTTT. Its protein is CASWAGGPTGELFF.

The chain combines TRBV28 with TRBJ2-2; D is possibly TRBD2 (6 bases). The V gene lost 6 bases and the J gene lost 4 bases, with 12 bases spanning the gap. From germline, CDR1 is MDHEN and CDR2 SYDVKM. The CDR3 is 14 residues long. CDR3 residues: CASRLLAVTGELFF. The DNA for the CDR3 is TGTGCCAGCAGGCTACTAGCCGTCACCGGGGAGCTGTTTTTT.

The table lists this clone with a count of one. The rearrangement joins TRBV5-1 to TRBJ2-3; unclear D gene. V lost 0 bases, J lost 2 bases, and 10 bases lay in between. Per germline, CDR1 SGHRS and CDR2 YFSETQ. The CDR3 contains 15 residues. This chain's CDR3 is CASSLGQIHTDTQYF. CDR3 coding DNA: TGCGCCAGCAGCTTGGGGCAAATACACACAGATACGCAGTATTTT. The variable domain in full, with the rest retrieved from reference TRBV5-1 and TRBJ2-3, is KAGVTQTPRYLIKTRGQQVTLSCSPISGHRSVSWYQQTPGQGLQFLFEYFSETQRNKGNFPGRFSGRQFSNSRSEMNVSTLELGDSALYLCASSLGQIHTDTQYFGPGTRLTVL.

This rearrangement joins TRBV4-1 to TRBJ2-7; unclear D gene. The CDR3 runs 15 residues. CDR1 and CDR2 (germline): MGHRA, YSYEKL. Trimming removed 0 bases from V and 6 bases from J, with 15 bases in between. The CDR3 coding sequence is TGCGCCAGCAGCCAAGAGGTCGAACTTATTGGCGAGCAGTACTTC. Its translation: CASSQEVELIGEQYF.

This clone was counted a few times. The gene calls are TRBV7-2 and TRBJ2-5; possible D gene TRBD2, 7 bases. V lost 6 bases, J lost 5 bases, and 16 bases lay in between. This CDR3 has 14 amino acids. Germline CDR1 is SGHTA and CDR2 is FQGNSA. Here the CDR3 reads CASRGAGQGETQYF. CDR3 coding DNA: TGTGCCAGCAGGGGAGCGGGGCAGGGGGAGACCCAGTACTTC.

The chain is built from TRBV27 and TRBJ2-5; D possibly corresponds to TRBD1 (5 bases). V was pared by 7 bases and J by 5 bases, with 8 bases between. CDR1 and CDR2 from the germline V gene are MNHEY and SMNVEV (reference sequence). The CDR3 sequence is 11 residues long. The chain's CDR3 is CASKAGETQYF. The CDR3 DNA is TGTGCCAGCAAGGCAGGGGAGACCCAGTACTTC.

This chain joins TRBV11-2 and TRBJ2-7; D perhaps matches TRBD2 (5 bases). Deletions cut 0 bases from V and 0 bases from J, with 9 bases between. Looked up from germline, CDR1 is SGHAT and CDR2 is FQNNGV. The CDR3 runs 15 residues. In DNA form, the CDR3 reads TGTGCCAGCAGCTTAGAACGGGAACCCTCCTACGAGCAGTACTTC. Amino acids: CASSLEREPSYEQYF.

The V call is TRBV6-1, the J call TRBJ1-2, with D perhaps TRBD1 (6 bases). This CDR3 region has 16 residues. V shed 4 bases and J shed 1 base, with 16 bases lying between them. Germline loops: CDR1 MNHNS, CDR2 SASEGT. CDR3: CASSASGTYLNYGYTF. The CDR3, as DNA: TGTGCCAGCAGTGCCTCCGGGACATACCTTAACTATGGCTACACCTTC.

This clone was seen a few times. The chain joins TRBV12-5 to TRBJ2-2, with a possible D match to TRBD1 (6 bases). V was cut by 0 bases and J by 5 bases, with 10 bases left in between. The CDR3 is made up of 15 amino acids. Looked up from germline, CDR1 is LGHNT and CDR2 is FRNRAP. DNA of the CDR3: TGTGCTAGTGGTTTGGTACAGGGAAAAACCGGGGAGCTGTTTTTT. Translated, it gives CASGLVQGKTGELFF.

The chain uses TRBV15 and TRBJ2-3; D gene ambiguous. Trimming took 5 bases from V and 0 from J, leaving 15 bases between them. CDR3 length equals 16 residues. The germline V gene has CDR1 LNHNV and CDR2 YYDKDF (reference sequence). The CDR3 protein is CATSSFMRLSTDTQYF. The CDR3 nucleotides read TGTGCCACCAGCTCCTTTATGCGGCTTAGCACAGATACGCAGTATTTT.

V is TRBV6-1 and J is TRBJ2-2; TRBD1 matches at 10 bases. With 8 bases clipped from V and 0 bases from J, the junction kept 0 bases outside the gene matches. CDR1 and CDR2 (germline): MNHNS, SASEGT. This CDR3 spans 14 amino acids. The CDR3 protein is CASGTGANTGELFF. CDR3 coding DNA: TGTGCCAGCGGGACAGGGGCGAACACCGGGGAGCTGTTTTTT.

V is TRBV28 and J is TRBJ2-7, with D possibly matching TRBD2 (6 bases). V lost 5 bases, J lost 9 bases, and 23 bases lay in between. The CDR3 totals 15 residues. Germline V gene data show CDR1 as MDHEN and CDR2 as SYDVKM. CDR3 in DNA: TGTGCCAGCAGTCTCTACTTGCGGAGGGATAGCCGGCAGTACTTC. This codes for CASSLYLRRDSRQYF. Full variable domain (remainder filled in from reference TRBV28 and TRBJ2-7): DVKVTQSSRYLVKRTGEKVFLECVQDMDHENMFWYRQDPGLGLRLIYFSYDVKMKEKGDIPEGYSVSREKKERFSLILESASTNQTSMYLCASSLYLRRDSRQYFGPGTRLTVT.

This clone has a single count. This sequence joins TRBV5-1 and TRBJ1-6, with TRBD1 matching over 10 bases. After removal of 4 bases from V and 7 bases from J, the junction contained 5 bases not matched to a gene. The germline CDR1 and CDR2 sequences are SGHRS and YFSETQ. The CDR3 loop spans 15 amino acids. DNA for the CDR3: TGCGCCAGCAGCACCTGGACAGGGGGGAATTCACCCCTCCACTTT. Protein product: CASSTWTGGNSPLHF. The entire variable domain, with the rest obtained from reference TRBV5-1 and TRBJ1-6, is as follows: KAGVTQTPRYLIKTRGQQVTLSCSPISGHRSVSWYQQTPGQGLQFLFEYFSETQRNKGNFPGRFSGRQFSNSRSEMNVSTLELGDSALYLCASSTWTGGNSPLHFGNGTRLTVT.

J is TRBJ2-7 and V is TRBV9; TRBD2 might be the D (5 bases). This CDR3 has 14 amino acids. Per germline, CDR1 SGDLS and CDR2 YYNGEE. Trimming stripped 0 bases from V and 2 bases from J, with 9 bases between. CDR3 bases: TGTGCCAGCAGCGTAGATTGGGGAGCCTACGAGCAGTACTTC. Protein: CASSVDWGAYEQYF.

This chain uses TRBV6-5 with TRBJ1-6, with D hard to call. CDR1 and CDR2 (germline): MNHEY, SVGAGI. This CDR3 comprises 11 residues. Trimming left V 10 bases short and J 10 bases short, with 11 bases between. The CDR3 protein is CATSGESPLHF. The CDR3 nucleotides are TGTGCCACCTCCGGGGAATCACCCCTCCACTTT.

J is TRBJ1-4 and V is TRBV6-5, with D possibly TRBD1 on 5 matching bases. Trimming took 0 bases from V and 7 from J, leaving 12 bases between them. The CDR3 contains 15 residues. CDR1 is MNHEY and CDR2 is SVGAGI in the germline V gene. Here the CDR3 DNA reads TGTGCCAGCAGTTACTCGGGCAGGGTTGGTGAAAAACTGTTTTTT. Its translation is CASSYSGRVGEKLFF.

The chain combines TRBV4-2 with TRBJ2-3; 9 nucleotides match TRBD2. This CDR3 contains 17 residues. The ends lost 3 bases at V and 5 bases at J; junction bases unmatched: 12. CDR1 is LGHNA, CDR2 YNFKEQ, per germline. CDR3: CASSQGPSGGILDTQYF. The DNA of the CDR3 is TGTGCCAGCAGCCAGGGTCCGAGCGGGGGGATTTTAGATACGCAGTATTTT.